One sample yielded the 8 T cell receptor beta chains listed below, sequenced in a study of OX40 agonist ivuxolimab in advanced cancers. Generated by immunoSEQ multiplex PCR, the TCRdb table keeps only in-frame clones and is missing some. This table holds roughly 90,000 clones, roughly 88% found once. The sample was CD4+ or CD8+ T cells sorted from blood, taken in a trial of the OX40 agonist ivuxolimab. These receptors all stem from an adult with an advanced solid tumor such as melanoma, head and neck, liver or kidney cancer.

V is TRBV21-1 and J is TRBJ2-5. TRBV21-1 is reported as a pseudogene. The CDR3 sequence is 16 residues long. CDR3 sequence: CASSKGKSRLWETQYF. DNA for the CDR3: TGTGCCAGCAGCAAAGGGAAAAGCCGCCTGTGGGAGACCCAGTACTTC.

V usage is TRBV6-6 and J usage is TRBJ1-5; 7 bases are a match to TRBD1. Per the germline V gene, CDR1 is MNHNY and CDR2 is SVGAGI (reference sequence). The CDR3 runs to 14 residues. With 0 bases clipped from V and 5 bases from J, the junction kept 1 base outside the gene matches. The CDR3: CASSYSGQHQPQHF. In DNA form, the CDR3 reads TGTGCCAGCAGTTACTCGGGACAGCATCAGCCCCAGCATTTT.

CDR3 coding DNA: TGTGCCAGCAGCCCAGCAGGGGGGCACAATGAGCAGTTCTTC. The encoded protein is CASSPAGGHNEQFF. The gene calls are TRBV7-6 and TRBJ2-1; the D gene is possibly TRBD1 (7 bases). V was trimmed by 5 bases and J by 5 bases, leaving 13 bases between them. CDR1 and CDR2 (germline): SGHVS, FNYEAQ. CDR3 length equals 14 residues.

The rearrangement uses TRBV18 and TRBJ2-3; D is undetermined. This CDR3 spans 14 amino acids. CDR1 and CDR2 from the germline V gene are KGHSH and LQKENI. Trimming took off 4 bases at V and 1 base at J, with 9 bases between the two ends. The CDR3 DNA reads as TGTGCCAGCTCACAAGCCTTGGGCACAGATACGCAGTATTTT. Translating it yields CASSQALGTDTQYF.

The chain is built from TRBV5-8 and TRBJ1-5; D is perhaps TRBD1 (5 bases). Germline lookup yields CDR1 SGHTS and CDR2 YDEGEE. Between the trimmed V and J ends, which lost 3 bases and 7 bases, there was a span of 14 bases. This CDR3 is built from 14 residues. CDR3 residues: CASSSEGFRQPQHF. CDR3 DNA: TGTGCCAGCAGCTCGGAGGGGTTCCGGCAGCCCCAGCATTTT.

The genes are TRBV28 and TRBJ2-2; 8 bases align to TRBD1. The V gene end was trimmed by 6 bases and the J gene end by 4 bases; junction bases not matched to a gene: 7. Germline V gene data show CDR1 as MDHEN and CDR2 as SYDVKM. CDR3 length: 15 amino acids. CDR3: CASRNQGASTGELFF. CDR3 bases: TGTGCCAGCAGAAATCAGGGGGCTAGCACCGGGGAGCTGTTTTTT.

The chain recombines TRBV5-4 with TRBJ2-5; 8 positions agree with TRBD2. The CDR3 runs 14 residues. Per germline, CDR1 SGHNT and CDR2 YYREEE (reference sequence). J was trimmed by 4 bases and V by 5 bases; bases with no gene match: 7. CDR3 sequence (DNA): TGTGCCAGCAGTTGGCGGGAGGAGGGAGAGACCCAGTACTTC. This sequence encodes CASSWREEGETQYF. Complete variable domain (other parts from reference TRBV5-4 and TRBJ2-5): ETGVTQSPTHLIKTRGQQVTLRCSSQSGHNTVSWYQQALGQGPQFIFQYYREEENGRGNFPPRFSGLQFPNYSSELNVNALELDDSALYLCASSWREEGETQYFGPGTRLLVL.

The chain combines TRBV28 with TRBJ2-1; D is unresolved. This CDR3 is built from 12 residues. Looked up from germline, CDR1 is MDHEN and CDR2 is SYDVKM. The germline V and J ends were trimmed by 2 bases and 7 bases, with 6 bases remaining between them. CDR3 bases: TGTGCCAGCAGTTTAGCACAGAATGAGCAGTTCTTC. Residues: CASSLAQNEQFF.